Reported below is one T cell receptor (beta chain). The data are from a study of shared clonotypes between healthy human individuals. This CDR3 contains 14 residues. Germline loops: CDR1 MDHEN, CDR2 SYDVKM. The V end was cut by 6 bases, the J end by 5 bases, with 14 bases between. Original data processing: With immunoSEQ giving junction-only sequences and no quality scores, filtering differed. TCRdb's table, derived via immunoSEQ multiplex PCR, lists solely in-frame clones and lacks some. For V, J and clone size, that table is used; D and trimming come from the DNA. This table has over 2 million clones, roughly 96% appearing once.

This TCR derives from a young man in good health. Material for sequencing was naive CD4+ T cells sorted from blood. Stated subset: CD45RA+ positively selected. V and J are TRBV28 and TRBJ1-5; TRBD1 might be the D (5 bases). The CDR3 coding sequence is TGTGCCAGCAGCGAGGGGAGTTACCATCAGCCCCAGCATTTT. Its protein product is CASSEGSYHQPQHF. The whole variable domain, filled in from reference TRBV28 and TRBJ1-5, reads DVKVTQSSRYLVKRTGEKVFLECVQDMDHENMFWYRQDPGLGLRLIYFSYDVKMKEKGDIPEGYSVSREKKERFSLILESASTNQTSMYLCASSEGSYHQPQHFGDGTRLSIL.